Each of the 19 T cell receptor beta chains below was sequenced from the same sample in a study of T cell repertoires in cytomegalovirus infection. These receptors lack a known antigen. MiXCR, run by TCRdb on the reads, gives a single entry per CDR3 protein. The table lists some 940,000 distinct CDR3 sequences, approximately 32% of them singletons. Sample: cultured CD8+ T cells from PBMCs, taken from culture after CMV antigen stimulation. The receptors originated from a human donor in good health (CMV status not recorded). Some clones in this sample may be carry-over from other donors' samples.

V is TRBV7-9 and J is TRBJ1-1; D possibly corresponds to TRBD1 (6 bases). Looked up from germline, CDR1 is SEHNR and CDR2 is FQNEAQ (reference sequence). V lost 5 bases to trimming and J lost 1 base, with 17 bases between them. This CDR3 has 16 residues. This CDR3 reads CASSLDRTVKNTEAFF. The CDR3 coding sequence is TGTGCCAGCAGCCTCGACCGGACAGTCAAGAACACTGAAGCTTTCTTT.

This clonotype was seen more than once but under ten times. The V call is TRBV27, the J call TRBJ2-3; 7 bases are shared with TRBD2. The CDR3 is made up of 15 amino acids. The germline CDR1 and CDR2 sequences are MNHEY and SMNVEV (reference sequence). Trimming removed 3 bases from V and 2 bases from J; junction bases left unmatched: 5. The CDR3 sequence is CASSFPGRDTDTQYF. Written as DNA, the CDR3 is TGTGCCAGCAGTTTTCCAGGGAGGGACACAGATACGCAGTATTTT.

The gene calls are TRBV5-1 and TRBJ2-7; tentatively, D is TRBD1 or TRBD2 (5 bases each). Trimming took off 3 bases at V and 3 bases at J, with 16 bases between the two ends. Germline V lookup: CDR1 SGHRS, CDR2 YFSETQ. The CDR3 is 15 amino acids. The CDR3 sequence: CASSSLEGPHYEQYF. The CDR3, as DNA: TGCGCCAGCAGCTCCTTAGAGGGGCCCCACTACGAGCAGTACTTC. Full variable domain (outside the CDR3, taken from reference TRBV5-1 and TRBJ2-7): KAGVTQTPRYLIKTRGQQVTLSCSPISGHRSVSWYQQTPGQGLQFLFEYFSETQRNKGNFPGRFSGRQFSNSRSEMNVSTLELGDSALYLCASSSLEGPHYEQYFGPGTRLTVT.

V usage is TRBV25-1 and J usage is TRBJ1-5, with D possibly being TRBD1 (6 bases). V shed 9 bases and J shed 3 bases, with 15 bases lying between them. The germline V gene has CDR1 MGHDK and CDR2 SYGVNS. The CDR3 has 14 amino acids. CDR3 region: CASSTGGFNQPQHF. CDR3 nucleotide sequence: TGTGCCAGTTCGACAGGAGGTTTCAATCAGCCCCAGCATTTT.

This sequence joins TRBV20-1 and TRBJ1-4; D is unresolved. The V end was cut by 1 base, the J end by 0 bases, with 6 bases between. Germline V lookup: CDR1 DFQATT, CDR2 SNEGSKA (reference sequence). The CDR3 has 14 amino acids. CDR3 DNA: TGCAGTGCTAGAGGGGGTACAACTAATGAAAAACTGTTTTTT. Translation: CSARGGTTNEKLFF.

This chain uses TRBV4-1 with TRBJ1-1; no firm D call. CDR1 is MGHRA and CDR2 is YSYEKL in the germline V gene. The V and J ends lost 4 bases and 0 bases respectively, with 9 bases between them. CDR3 size: 14 residues. The CDR3 coding sequence is TGCGCCAGCAGCCCCGGACCGGTGAACACTGAAGCTTTCTTT. Amino acid sequence: CASSPGPVNTEAFF.

The gene calls are TRBV6-2 or TRBV6-3 and TRBJ2-4, with D perhaps being TRBD1 or TRBD2 (6 bases each). CDR1 is MNHEY, CDR2 SVGEGT, per germline. The CDR3 length is 13 residues. With 8 bases removed from V and 6 bases from J, the gap between germline ends came to 14 bases. CDR3 loop: CASGHGGPNIQYF. CDR3 in DNA: TGTGCCAGCGGGCATGGGGGGCCAAACATTCAGTACTTC.

The chain couples TRBV12-3 or TRBV12-4 to TRBJ2-5; D is perhaps TRBD1 (5 bases). V lost 6 bases and J lost 5, with 13 bases in between. The CDR3 covers 13 residues. The CDR3: CASRHGSGETQYF. DNA for the CDR3: TGTGCCAGCAGACATGGGTCAGGGGAGACCCAGTACTTC.

V and J are TRBV24-1 and TRBJ2-5; 7 bases fit TRBD1. V was clipped by 0 bases and J by 5 bases; unmatched bases: 5. The germline V gene has CDR1 KGHDR and CDR2 SFDVKD. The CDR3 length is 15 residues. DNA of the CDR3: TGTGCCACCAGTGATTTGGACAGGGCTGGGGAGACCCAGTACTTC. Protein sequence: CATSDLDRAGETQYF.

The V call is TRBV6-1, the J call TRBJ2-7; no reliable D call. Trimming took off 1 base at V and 4 bases at J, with 8 bases between the two ends. The germline CDR1 and CDR2 sequences are MNHNS and SASEGT. The CDR3 runs to 13 residues. CDR3: CASSEGGLYEQYV. CDR3 DNA: TGTGCCAGCAGTGAAGGAGGTCTGTACGAGCAGTACGTC.

A few counts support this clonotype. The rearrangement links TRBV12-3 or TRBV12-4 to TRBJ1-2; D remains unclear. The CDR3 is made up of 12 amino acids. Deletions cut 3 bases from V and 6 bases from J, with 8 bases between. The CDR3: CASSFRVDGYTF. The CDR3 bases are TGTGCCAGCAGTTTTAGGGTAGATGGCTACACCTTC.

This rearrangement joins TRBV6-2 or TRBV6-3 to TRBJ1-1, with D possibly matching TRBD1 (5 bases). The V end lost 6 bases, the J end lost 0 bases, and 17 bases lay between the germline ends. This CDR3 contains 16 residues. CDR1 is MNHEY and CDR2 is SVGEGT in the germline V gene. The CDR3 DNA follows: TGTGCCAGCAGCCCCCGTCTGACAGAAATGAACACTGAAGCTTTCTTT. It codes for CASSPRLTEMNTEAFF.

In this sample, this clonotype turned up a few times. The chain combines TRBV6-1 with TRBJ1-1, with a weak D call TRBD1 (5 bases). Trimming stripped 10 bases from V and 2 bases from J, with 20 bases between. Per the germline V gene, CDR1 is MNHNS and CDR2 is SASEGT. The CDR3 sequence is 15 residues long. Written as DNA, the CDR3 is TGTGCCACCTCCCAGGAGAGGACACCCAACACTGAAGCTTTCTTT. It is translated as CATSQERTPNTEAFF.

The CDR3 DNA reads as TGTGCCAGTAGTATAGGAGACACACCTAATGAAAAACTGTTTTTT. Its protein is CASSIGDTPNEKLFF. This sequence joins TRBV19 and TRBJ1-4; D is undetermined. The germline V and J ends were trimmed by 1 base and 3 bases, with 9 bases remaining between them. Germline CDR1 is LNHDA and CDR2 is SQIVND (reference sequence). CDR3 length equals 15 residues.

This clonotype was seen many times. The chain joins TRBV7-2 to TRBJ2-3; D may be TRBD1 (5 bases). CDR3 size: 12 residues. The germline V and J ends were trimmed by 8 bases and 6 bases, with 12 bases remaining between them. Germline loops: CDR1 SGHTA, CDR2 FQGNSA. CDR3 sequence reads: CASSWGADTQYF. In nucleotides, the CDR3 is TGTGCCAGCTCCTGGGGCGCGGATACGCAGTATTTT.

This clonotype was detected only a few times. V usage is TRBV10-3 and J usage is TRBJ1-1; 7 bases agree with TRBD1. There are 15 residues in the CDR3. Trimming removed 4 bases from V and 1 base from J; junction bases left unmatched: 6. Germline loops: CDR1 ENHRY, CDR2 SYGVKD. The CDR3 nucleotides are TGTGCCATCAGTGTACAGGGGTTATCGAACACTGAAGCTTTCTTT. Protein: CAISVQGLSNTEAFF.

V gene TRBV12-5 combines with J gene TRBJ2-3, with TRBD2 matching 8 bases. V shed 3 bases, J shed 2 bases, and the junction held 13 bases outside the gene matches. The germline gives CDR1 LGHNT, CDR2 FRNRAP. This CDR3 has 18 residues. The CDR3 here is CASGFSPRDSGITDTQYF. The CDR3 DNA reads as TGTGCTAGTGGTTTTTCACCCCGCGATAGCGGGATCACAGATACGCAGTATTTT.

In its sample, this clonotype was seen once. The chain has TRBV19 and TRBJ2-1, with D unresolved. The length of the CDR3 is 15 residues. Per the germline V gene, CDR1 is LNHDA and CDR2 is SQIVND (reference sequence). Trimming took 5 bases from V and 0 from J, leaving 11 bases between them. The CDR3 sequence is CASSVHSPSYNEQFF. CDR3 DNA: TGTGCCAGTAGTGTCCACAGTCCCTCCTACAATGAGCAGTTCTTC.

Comments on this clonotype: One base away lies a much larger clone, so this may be a sequencing read error. No DNA is shown, since the ends of the CDR3 on it are uncertain; the CDR3 is the one TCRdb lists. The rearrangement uses TRBV5-4 and TRBJ1-2; the table's TRBD1 call for D was not verified on the DNA. The germline CDR1 and CDR2 sequences are SGHNT and YYREEE (reference sequence). The CDR3 has 14 amino acids, counting both end residues. The CDR3 sequence: CAFDRDYTNYGCTF.